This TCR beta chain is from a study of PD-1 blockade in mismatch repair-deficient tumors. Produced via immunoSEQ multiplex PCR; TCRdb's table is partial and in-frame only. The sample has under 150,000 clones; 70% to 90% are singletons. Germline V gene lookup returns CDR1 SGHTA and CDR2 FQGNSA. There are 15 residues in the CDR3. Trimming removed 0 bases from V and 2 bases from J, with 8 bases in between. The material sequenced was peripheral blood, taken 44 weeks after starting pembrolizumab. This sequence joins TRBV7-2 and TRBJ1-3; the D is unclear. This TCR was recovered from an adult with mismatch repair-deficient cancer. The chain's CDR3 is CASSLAGATGNTIYF. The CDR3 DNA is TGTGCCAGCAGCTTAGCGGGCGCTACTGGAAACACCATATATTTT.